One and the same sample provided the 25 T cell receptor beta chains below, sequenced in a study of T cell repertoires in cytomegalovirus infection. A single record per CDR3 protein comes from TCRdb applying MiXCR to the reads. This sample has approximately 500,000 distinct CDR3 sequences, with about 15% found just once. Material for sequencing was CD8+ T cells from PBMCs. All receptors derive from a human donor in good health (CMV status not recorded). Some clones in this sample may be carry-over from other donors' samples.

This clonotype was counted a few times. The chain joins TRBV18 to TRBJ1-2; 7 bases match TRBD1. The J segment lost 4 bases and the V segment lost 5 bases, leaving 4 bases of the junction unmatched. CDR1 is KGHSH, CDR2 LQKENI, per germline. The CDR3 loop spans 13 amino acids. CDR3 loop: CASSAGGIYGYTF. The CDR3 nucleotides read TGTGCCAGCTCAGCAGGGGGAATCTATGGCTACACCTTC.

A few counts support this clonotype. The chain carries TRBV18 and TRBJ2-1; no clear D. Germline values: CDR1 KGHSH, CDR2 LQKENI. The CDR3 has 14 residues. Trimming shortened V by 3 bases and J by 7 bases, and 13 bases separated the two germline ends. The CDR3 nucleotides are TGTGCCAGCTCACCTCTTGACACTACTAATGAGCAGTTCTTC. Translated, it gives CASSPLDTTNEQFF. The whole variable domain, remainder taken from reference TRBV18 and TRBJ2-1, is NAGVMQNPRHLVRRRGQEARLRCSPMKGHSHVYWYRQLPEEGLKFMVYLQKENIIDESGMPKERFSAEFPKEGPSILRIQQVVRGDSAAYFCASSPLDTTNEQFFGPGTRLTVL.

This clonotype was recorded many times. At one end the junction does not follow the germline gene, possibly because of a read error. This chain links TRBV7-7 with TRBJ2-2; D is unresolved. CDR3 length: 15 residues. Germline CDR1 SSHAT, CDR2 FNYEAQ (reference sequence). Here the CDR3 reads CASSLAQPGTGELFF. The CDR3 DNA sequence: TGTGCTAGCAGCTTAGCACAGCCAGGCACCGGGGAGCTGTTTTTT.

Note on this clonotype: Germline and junction disagree at one end, which may indicate a read error. The chain is built from TRBV29-1 and TRBJ2-1; 9 bases line up with TRBD2. Germline values: CDR1 SQVTM, CDR2 ANQGSEA. This CDR3 has 15 amino acids. This CDR3 is CSVERGGRASNDQFF. The DNA of the CDR3 is TGCAGCGTTGAAAGGGGCGGGAGGGCCAGTAATGATCAGTTCTTC.

There are a few counts of this clonotype. The V call is TRBV3-1, the J call TRBJ2-4; perhaps D is TRBD1 or TRBD2 (6 bases each). The germline CDR1 and CDR2 sequences are LGHDT and YNNKEL (reference sequence). V was trimmed by 4 bases and J by 5 bases, leaving 24 bases between them. This CDR3 is built from 18 residues. This chain's CDR3 is CASSPNSVGRGGENIQYF. In DNA form, the CDR3 reads TGTGCCAGCAGCCCCAATTCGGTGGGCAGGGGCGGGGAAAACATTCAGTACTTC. The whole variable domain, filled in from reference TRBV3-1 and TRBJ2-4, reads DTAVSQTPKYLVTQMGNDKSIKCEQNLGHDTMYWYKQDSKKFLKIMFSYNNKELIINETVPNRFSPKSPDKAHLNLHINSLELGDSAVYFCASSPNSVGRGGENIQYFGAGTRLSVL.

This sequence joins TRBV5-1 and TRBJ2-7, with D perhaps matching TRBD2 (6 bases). The germline CDR1 and CDR2 sequences are SGHRS and YFSETQ. Trimming took 4 bases from V and 3 from J, leaving 20 bases between them. The CDR3 sequence is 16 residues long. DNA for the CDR3: TGCGCCAGCAGCCCGGATCCGGGGGTTACGGTCTACGAGCAGTACTTC. Its protein product is CASSPDPGVTVYEQYF.

This clonotype was picked up many times. The gene calls are TRBV6-5 and TRBJ1-6, with D tentatively TRBD1 (5 bases). Germline V gives CDR1 MNHEY, CDR2 SVGAGI. The CDR3 contains 16 residues. V lost 4 bases and J 10 bases, leaving 20 bases between the germline ends. In nucleotides, the CDR3 is TGTGCCAGCAGTTCTTTCGGCGGGGGTGAGGACTCACCCCTCCACTTT. It codes for CASSSFGGGEDSPLHF.

Notes on this clonotype: This clone may be a read error of a much larger clone one base away. The gene calls are TRBV19 and TRBJ2-2; 8 bases line up with TRBD2. CDR3 size: 17 residues. The junction had 8 bases not matched to a gene; V was cut back by 2 bases and J by 3 bases. Germline V gene sequence: CDR1 LNHDA, CDR2 SQIVND (reference sequence). CDR3 protein: CASSIRRRAGDTGELFF. CDR3 DNA sequence: TGTGCCAGTAGTATACGGAGACGAGCGGGAGACACCGGGGAGCTGTTTTTT. The variable domain in full, completed from reference TRBV19 and TRBJ2-2, reads DGGITQSPKYLFRKEGQNVTLSCEQNLNHDAMYWYRQDPGQGLRLIYYSQIVNDFQKGDIAEGYSVSREKKESFPLTVTSAQKNPTAFYLCASSIRRRAGDTGELFFGEGSRLTVL.

This clonotype was seen ten or more times. V usage is TRBV7-9 and J usage is TRBJ2-1, with D perhaps assigned TRBD1 or TRBD2 (5 bases each). The CDR3 has 15 amino acids. With 5 bases removed from V and 2 bases from J, the gap between germline ends came to 13 bases. Germline V lookup: CDR1 SEHNR, CDR2 FQNEAQ (reference sequence). For the CDR3, the DNA is TGTGCCAGCAGCAACCGGGACCGACCCTACAATGAGCAGTTCTTC. Residues: CASSNRDRPYNEQFF.

This clonotype was seen only a few times. The rearrangement links TRBV13 to TRBJ2-5, with TRBD2 matching over 12 bases. The CDR3 is 16 amino acids. Losses at the gene ends were 4 bases for V and 1 base for J; bases not matched to a gene: 4. The germline gives CDR1 PRHDT, CDR2 FYEKMQ (reference sequence). Written as DNA, the CDR3 is TGTGCCAGCAGCTCCTCTAGCGGGAGGGCCCAAGAGACCCAGTACTTC. As protein: CASSSSSGRAQETQYF.

This clonotype was picked up many times. V usage is TRBV11-3 and J usage is TRBJ1-1; D is perhaps TRBD1 (6 bases). With 5 bases removed from V and 5 bases from J, the gap between germline ends came to 15 bases. Germline assignment: CDR1 SGHNT and CDR2 YENEEA. This CDR3 is 14 amino acids long. CDR3 sequence reads: CASSQQGGGTEAFF. Here the CDR3 DNA reads TGTGCCAGCAGCCAACAGGGTGGAGGGACTGAAGCTTTCTTT.

This clonotype was seen a handful of times. Here the CDR3 reads CASRDRVEETQYF. CDR3 bases: TGTGCCAGCAGGGACAGGGTCGAAGAGACCCAGTACTTC. The V call is TRBV7-9, the J call TRBJ2-5; TRBD1 matches at 8 bases. The CDR3 is 13 residues long. CDR1 and CDR2 from the germline V gene are SEHNR and FQNEAQ (reference sequence). V trimming: 6 bases; J trimming: 3 bases; junction bases outside the gene matches: 3.

This clonotype was seen a few times. V is TRBV5-1 and J is TRBJ2-1, with 11 bases matching TRBD2. V dropped 1 base and J dropped 7; count of bases not matched to a gene: 16. The CDR3 covers 19 residues. Looked up from germline, CDR1 is SGHRS and CDR2 is YFSETQ. CDR3 nucleotides: TGCGCCAGCAGCTTGTTGTTTGTGGGTGGACTAGCGGGTATGAATGAGCAGTTCTTC. Translating it yields CASSLLFVGGLAGMNEQFF.

This clonotype came up a few times. The CDR3 is CASSRYLGGGNEKLFF. CDR3 bases: TGTGCCAGCTCACGGTACCTCGGGGGAGGTAATGAAAAACTGTTTTTT. V is TRBV18 and J is TRBJ1-4; a possible D gene is TRBD1 (5 bases). The CDR3 has 16 residues. The V gene lost 4 bases and the J gene lost 4 bases, with 16 bases spanning the gap. The germline gives CDR1 KGHSH, CDR2 LQKENI.

This chain links TRBV28 with TRBJ2-3; tentatively, D is TRBD2 (5 bases). This CDR3 contains 15 residues. The V end lost 2 bases, the J end lost 5 bases, and 14 bases lay between the germline ends. The V gene's germline CDR1 is MDHEN and CDR2 SYDVKM. CDR3 DNA sequence: TGTGCCAGCAGTTTAGGGGATCGGAGGAAAGATACGCAGTATTTT. The encoded protein is CASSLGDRRKDTQYF.

This clonotype has a count of ten or more. The CDR3 nucleotides read TGCAGCGTTGTGGGGAATCGGAAGGCTGAAGCTTTCTTT. Its protein is CSVVGNRKAEAFF. The chain couples TRBV29-1 to TRBJ1-1, with D unclear. Germline CDR1 is SQVTM and CDR2 is ANQGSEA. The CDR3 runs 13 residues. Trimming removed 4 bases from V and 6 bases from J, with 15 bases in between.

Ten or more counts support this clonotype. This chain connects TRBV7-9 to TRBJ1-2, with D perhaps matching TRBD1 (5 bases). Trimming left V 5 bases short and J 8 bases short, with 24 bases between. The CDR3 contains 16 residues. Germline V gives CDR1 SEHNR, CDR2 FQNEAQ (reference sequence). The CDR3 coding sequence is TGTGCCAGCAGCACCCTCGACAGCCGAGCACGGTGGGGCTACACCTTC. It yields the protein CASSTLDSRARWGYTF.

The rearrangement joins TRBV7-9 to TRBJ1-1; 8 nucleotides agree with TRBD1. CDR3 length equals 15 residues. Germline V gene lookup returns CDR1 SEHNR and CDR2 FQNEAQ (reference sequence). V lost 6 bases to trimming and J lost 1 base; unmatched junction nucleotides: 7. CDR3 sequence (DNA): TGTGCCAGCAGACACCCCGGGACAGGGAACACTGAAGCTTTCTTT. Translating it yields CASRHPGTGNTEAFF.

This rearrangement joins TRBV20-1 to TRBJ2-1; 16 bases are shared with TRBD2. The CDR3 is 19 residues long. V shed 4 bases, J shed 9 bases, and the junction held 18 bases outside the gene matches. The germline gives CDR1 DFQATT, CDR2 SNEGSKA (reference sequence). The CDR3 spells CSATLFSGLAGGRFVEQFF. DNA of the CDR3: TGCAGTGCTACCCTTTTCTCGGGACTAGCGGGGGGGCGGTTCGTTGAGCAGTTCTTC.

This clonotype has at least ten counts. V gene TRBV11-2 combines with J gene TRBJ2-5; either TRBD1 or TRBD2 may fit D (5 bases each). Germline V gene sequence: CDR1 SGHAT, CDR2 FQNNGV. CDR3 length equals 14 residues. Trimming shortened V by 1 base and J by 4 bases, and 10 bases separated the two germline ends. CDR3 coding DNA: TGTGCCAGCAGCTTAGGTTCAGGGAGAGAGACCCAGTACTTC. Protein product: CASSLGSGRETQYF.

CDR3 residues: CSATPRFDHTF. The CDR3 DNA sequence: TGCAGTGCTACCCCCAGGTTTGACCACACCTTC. The V and J genes are TRBV20-1 and TRBJ1-2; no clear D gene. Germline values: CDR1 DFQATT, CDR2 SNEGSKA (reference sequence). There are 11 residues in the CDR3. The V and J ends lost 4 bases and 12 bases respectively, with 15 bases between them.

At least ten counts were recorded for this clonotype. The CDR3 region is CASSLDNIYEQYF. In DNA, the CDR3 is TGTGCCAGCAGCTTAGACAATATCTACGAGCAGTACTTC. The rearrangement links TRBV7-4 to TRBJ2-7; D not certain. The CDR3 contains 13 residues. Germline assignment: CDR1 SGHVT and CDR2 SQSDAQ. The V end lost 1 base, the J end lost 3 bases, and 7 bases lay between the germline ends.

The chain links TRBV19 to TRBJ1-5; D not resolved. Germline V gene lookup returns CDR1 LNHDA and CDR2 SQIVND (reference sequence). CDR3 length equals 13 residues. V shed 1 base and J shed 6 bases, with 7 bases lying between them. The CDR3 sequence: CASSIGRGQPQHF. The CDR3, as DNA: TGTGCCAGTAGTATAGGGCGAGGTCAGCCCCAGCATTTT.

This chain joins TRBV2 and TRBJ2-2; 13 bases fit TRBD2. The CDR3 runs to 17 residues. With 5 bases clipped from V and 2 bases from J, the junction kept 5 bases outside the gene matches. Germline V gives CDR1 SNHLY, CDR2 FYNNEI. In DNA, the CDR3 is TGTGCCAGCAGTTGGACTAGCGGGGGACCAAACACCGGGGAGCTGTTTTTT. Protein: CASSWTSGGPNTGELFF.

This clonotype was detected many times. The chain carries TRBV7-9 and TRBJ2-5; D remains unclear. Deletions cut 2 bases from V and 4 bases from J, with 20 bases between. The CDR3 spans 17 residues. Germline CDR1 reads SEHNR; CDR2 reads FQNEAQ (reference sequence). The DNA of the CDR3 is TGTGCCAGCAGCTTAAGCCCTTCCGAGAGCGTTGGAGAGACCCAGTACTTC. Translating it yields CASSLSPSESVGETQYF.